Shown below are 32 T cell receptor beta chains from a single sample sequenced in a study of Graves' ophthalmopathy and Graves' hyperthyroidism. As the template, RNA transcripts were used to amplify TCR beta CDR3 regions. In the first round, RT-PCR was carried out with HTBI primers, and a multiplex PCR formed the second round. TCRdb recomputed calls from the multiplex PCR reads with MiXCR, one row per CDR3 protein. The profile covers approximately 160,000 distinct CDR3 sequences, with approximately 40% appearing a single time and over 7% taken by the ten largest. Input material: peripheral blood. These receptors all stem from a young man with Graves' ophthalmopathy.

This clonotype was seen ten or more times. The V call is TRBV9, the J call TRBJ1-5, with TRBD1 matching 7 bases. V lost 0 bases, J lost 0 bases, and 12 bases stayed unmatched. The CDR3 is made up of 19 amino acids. Per germline, CDR1 SGDLS and CDR2 YYNGEE. The CDR3 sequence is CASSVEVRGQFYSNQPQHF. For the CDR3, the DNA is TGTGCCAGCAGCGTAGAGGTAAGGGGACAGTTCTATAGCAATCAGCCCCAGCATTTT.

As DNA, the CDR3 is TGTGCCAGCACCGCCGGTCAAGAGACCCAGTACTTC. Translating it yields CASTAGQETQYF. The chain is built from TRBV6-1 and TRBJ2-5; no clear D. Germline CDR1 is MNHNS and CDR2 is SASEGT. CDR3 length: 12 residues. V lost 7 bases to trimming and J lost 2 bases, with 8 bases between them.

This CDR3 reads CASSNRGRVSYGYTF. In DNA, the CDR3 is TGTGCCAGTTCGAACAGGGGGCGAGTCTCCTATGGCTACACCTTC. The gene calls are TRBV19 and TRBJ1-2; 9 bases align to TRBD1. The V gene's germline CDR1 is LNHDA and CDR2 SQIVND (reference sequence). V shed 8 bases, J shed 4 bases, and the junction held 11 bases outside the gene matches. This CDR3 is 15 amino acids long. The whole variable domain, remainder taken from reference TRBV19 and TRBJ1-2, is DGGITQSPKYLFRKEGQNVTLSCEQNLNHDAMYWYRQDPGQGLRLIYYSQIVNDFQKGDIAEGYSVSREKKESFPLTVTSAQKNPTAFYLCASSNRGRVSYGYTFGSGTRLTVV.

This clonotype showed up many times. This sequence joins TRBV12-3 or TRBV12-4 and TRBJ1-1; D not certain. The CDR3 contains 12 residues. Trimming pared 7 bases from V and 0 bases from J, leaving 6 bases between. For the CDR3, the DNA is TGTGCCAGCAATCATATGAACACTGAAGCTTTCTTT. As protein: CASNHMNTEAFF.

The chain combines TRBV28 with TRBJ1-5, with 8 bases fitting TRBD1. This CDR3 comprises 15 residues. CDR1 and CDR2 (germline): MDHEN, SYDVKM. V trimming: 2 bases; J trimming: 7 bases; junction bases outside the gene matches: 7. CDR3 loop: CASSLKAGGLQPQHF. CDR3 in DNA: TGTGCCAGCAGTTTAAAGGCAGGGGGCCTACAGCCCCAGCATTTT.

The chain uses TRBV12-3 or TRBV12-4 and TRBJ2-5; the match to TRBD1 covers 7 bases. The CDR3 sequence is 13 residues long. V gave up 3 bases and J gave up 4 bases; unmatched junction bases: 2. The CDR3 DNA follows: TGTGCCAGCAGTTTGAAGGGGGCAGAGACCCAGTACTTC. Translating it yields CASSLKGAETQYF.

This clonotype showed up many times. V usage is TRBV6-5 and J usage is TRBJ2-5; TRBD2 matches at 7 bases. The CDR3 is made up of 16 amino acids. CDR1 is MNHEY and CDR2 is SVGAGI in the germline V gene. V shed 0 bases and J 5 bases; nucleotides not matched to a gene: 9. The DNA for the CDR3 is TGTGCCAGCAGTTACTCCTTACGGACTAGTAAGGAGACCCAGTACTTC. Translation gives CASSYSLRTSKETQYF.

This clonotype was picked up many times. The V and J genes are TRBV28 and TRBJ1-5, with 8 bases matching TRBD1. The CDR3 consists of 19 residues. The trim removed 2 bases at V and 2 bases at J, leaving 14 bases unmatched. Germline assignment: CDR1 MDHEN and CDR2 SYDVKM. CDR3 DNA sequence: TGTGCCAGCAGTTTACGGGCGCTGAGGGGACAGGTCCGCAATCAGCCCCAGCATTTT. It encodes CASSLRALRGQVRNQPQHF.

As regards this clonotype: The junction does not match germline at one end; this may be a read error. The rearrangement joins TRBV6-2 or TRBV6-3 to TRBJ2-5; 10 positions match TRBD2. Germline-derived CDR1 and CDR2 are MNHEY and SVGEGT. The CDR3 sequence is 17 residues long. The CDR3 coding sequence is TGTGCCGGCAGTTCCAGAAGGACTAGCGGATACCAAGAGACCCAGTACTTC. This translates into CAGSSRRTSGYQETQYF.

The chain uses TRBV14 and TRBJ1-1; no clear D gene. Germline-derived CDR1 and CDR2 are SGHDN and FVKESK. Trimming stripped 1 base from V and 5 bases from J, with 11 bases between. This CDR3 contains 14 residues. DNA of the CDR3: TGTGCCAGCAGCCAAGGAGCCCTCGGGACTGAAGCTTTCTTT. Its translation: CASSQGALGTEAFF.

This clonotype showed up many times. The rearrangement uses TRBV7-2 and TRBJ2-7; D gene unclear. Trimming removed 1 base at V and 3 bases at J, with 13 bases between. This CDR3 comprises 15 residues. CDR1 is SGHTA and CDR2 is FQGNSA in the germline V gene. In nucleotides, the CDR3 is TGTGCCAGCAGCTTAGGCCGGCTGCACAACTACGAGCAGTACTTC. Protein sequence: CASSLGRLHNYEQYF.

This clonotype was recorded many times. V is TRBV12-3 or TRBV12-4 and J is TRBJ1-1, with 9 bases aligning to TRBD1. V dropped 7 bases and J dropped 6; count of bases not matched to a gene: 12. The CDR3 covers 15 residues. CDR3 coding DNA: TGTGCCAGCACCAAGGGACAGGGATCGGACCCTGAAGCTTTCTTT. Protein: CASTKGQGSDPEAFF.

The table lists this clonotype with many counts. This sequence joins TRBV13 and TRBJ2-7; 9 bases are a match to TRBD2. J lost 3 bases, V lost 3 bases, and 6 bases had no gene match. Germline CDR1 is PRHDT and CDR2 is FYEKMQ (reference sequence). This CDR3 comprises 15 residues. The CDR3 DNA follows: TGTGCCAGCAGCTTTGGTGGTAGCGGGAGCTACGAGCAGTACTTC. As protein: CASSFGGSGSYEQYF.

The CDR3 nucleotides read TGTGCCAGCACGGACAGGGTTTACGAGCAGTACTTC. It codes for CASTDRVYEQYF. The V call is TRBV28, the J call TRBJ2-7; TRBD1 matches 8 bases. The V and J ends lost 7 bases and 4 bases, in that order; junction bases with no gene match: 3. Germline V lookup: CDR1 MDHEN, CDR2 SYDVKM. The length of the CDR3 is 12 residues.

There are a few counts of this clonotype. The chain recombines TRBV5-5 with TRBJ1-6, with 7 bases aligning to TRBD1. The germline CDR1 and CDR2 sequences are SGHKS and YYEKEE (reference sequence). Unmatched junction bases numbered 6, after V lost 5 bases and J lost 7 bases. CDR3 size: 14 residues. CDR3 nucleotides: TGTGCCAGCAGTGTTCGGACAGGCAATTCACCCCTCCACTTT. Amino acid sequence: CASSVRTGNSPLHF.

The V call is TRBV7-3, the J call TRBJ2-2, with no clear D. The CDR3 covers 14 residues. CDR1 and CDR2 (germline): SGHTA, FQGTGA. Trimming removed 5 bases at V and 1 base at J, with 8 bases between. CDR3 region: CASSHLQNTGELFF. The CDR3 nucleotides are TGTGCCAGCAGCCACCTACAGAACACCGGGGAGCTGTTTTTT.

The chain is built from TRBV7-8 and TRBJ1-5; D unresolved. CDR3 length: 14 residues. Germline loops: CDR1 SGHVS, CDR2 FQNEAQ. Trimming removed 5 bases from V and 1 base from J, with 9 bases in between. CDR3 region: CASSPGISNQPQHF. In DNA form, the CDR3 reads TGTGCCAGCAGCCCCGGGATCAGCAATCAGCCCCAGCATTTT.

The sample holds many counts of this clonotype. J is TRBJ2-5 and V is TRBV6-2 or TRBV6-3; no reliable D call. The CDR3 runs 16 residues. CDR1 is MNHEY, CDR2 SVGEGT, per germline. Trimming took 2 bases from V and 2 from J, leaving 15 bases between them. The chain's CDR3 is CASSYPLTNPQETQYF. Written as DNA, the CDR3 is TGTGCCAGCAGTTACCCCCTGACCAACCCTCAAGAGACCCAGTACTTC.

V is TRBV15 and J is TRBJ2-7; D is unresolved. Germline V gives CDR1 LNHNV, CDR2 YYDKDF (reference sequence). V was trimmed by 1 base and J by 5 bases, leaving 6 bases between them. The CDR3 has 12 amino acids. In nucleotides, the CDR3 is TGTGCCACCAGCAGAGGGTCGGACGAGCAGTACTTC. Its translation is CATSRGSDEQYF.

This clonotype was detected many times. V gene TRBV3-1 combines with J gene TRBJ2-7, with 9 bases fitting TRBD1. The CDR3 is 21 residues long. In germline, CDR1 is LGHDT, CDR2 YNNKEL (reference sequence). Unmatched junction bases numbered 19, after V lost 1 base and J lost 0 bases. The CDR3, as DNA: TGTGCCAGCAGCCAAGCCAGCGGACAGGGGCTATTCGCGGTTAGCTCCTACGAGCAGTACTTC. This encodes CASSQASGQGLFAVSSYEQYF.

This clonotype came up once. CDR3 nucleotides: TGTGCCAGCAGTGGCCAGACGCTCGGAGAAGAGACCCAGTACTTC. Amino acid sequence: CASSGQTLGEETQYF. The chain is built from TRBV2 and TRBJ2-5; D is undetermined. The CDR3 extends over 15 amino acids. V lost 4 bases, J lost 3 bases, and 15 bases lay in between. Germline CDR1 is SNHLY and CDR2 is FYNNEI.

The chain recombines TRBV6-2 or TRBV6-3 with TRBJ1-2, with D possibly matching TRBD1 (5 bases). CDR3 length: 12 residues. Trimming pared 4 bases from V and 4 bases from J, leaving 7 bases between. Germline V gene lookup returns CDR1 MNHEY and CDR2 SVGEGT. The CDR3: CASSSQGYGYTF. DNA of the CDR3: TGTGCCAGCAGTTCTCAGGGCTATGGCTACACCTTC.

The rearrangement links TRBV6-1 to TRBJ2-7; TRBD2 matches at 10 bases. Unmatched junction bases numbered 4, after V lost 4 bases and J lost 4 bases. In germline, CDR1 is MNHNS, CDR2 SASEGT. The CDR3 sequence is 14 residues long. The CDR3 region has the DNA TGTGCCAGCAGTGGGGGTAGCGGGAGGTACGAGCAGTACTTC. As protein: CASSGGSGRYEQYF.

This clonotype was seen at least ten times. The gene calls are TRBV12-3 or TRBV12-4 and TRBJ2-7, with TRBD1 identical over 9 bases. This CDR3 region has 13 residues. Unmatched junction bases numbered 7, after V lost 8 bases and J lost 5 bases. CDR3 in DNA: TGTGCCAGCCGGGGGACAGGGCGAGACGAGCAGTACTTC. It codes for CASRGTGRDEQYF.

This clonotype was counted many times. The CDR3 reads CASTDPPRGEQYF. The CDR3, as DNA: TGTGCCAGCACTGACCCACCTAGGGGCGAGCAGTACTTC. This chain uses TRBV6-2 or TRBV6-3 with TRBJ2-7; possibly TRBD1 for D (5 bases). Germline loops: CDR1 MNHEY, CDR2 SVGEGT. V was trimmed by 7 bases and J by 6 bases, leaving 16 bases between them. This CDR3 is built from 13 residues.

This clonotype occurred many times. This sequence joins TRBV28 and TRBJ1-1, with 8 nucleotides matching TRBD1. Germline trimming cut 2 bases from V and 1 base from J; bases unmatched to any gene: 6. Germline CDR1 is MDHEN and CDR2 is SYDVKM. The CDR3 runs to 16 residues. CDR3: CASSLRQGLGNTEAFF. The DNA of the CDR3 is TGTGCCAGCAGTTTACGACAGGGGTTGGGGAACACTGAAGCTTTCTTT.

At least ten counts were recorded for this clonotype. The chain links TRBV27 to TRBJ2-2; D unresolved. Germline V gene lookup returns CDR1 MNHEY and CDR2 SMNVEV (reference sequence). The CDR3 has 13 amino acids. Between the trimmed V and J ends, which lost 2 bases and 2 bases, there was a span of 3 bases. The CDR3, as DNA: TGTGCCAGCAGTTTACCAAACACCGGGGAGCTGTTTTTT. This translates into CASSLPNTGELFF.

This chain links TRBV6-5 with TRBJ2-2; no firm D call. CDR1 is MNHEY and CDR2 is SVGAGI in the germline V gene. The length of the CDR3 is 15 residues. V was cut by 0 bases and J by 5 bases, with 10 bases left in between. The CDR3 loop reads CASSYSDGWTGELFF. In DNA form, the CDR3 reads TGTGCCAGCAGTTACTCTGACGGTTGGACCGGGGAGCTGTTTTTT.

V gene TRBV27 combines with J gene TRBJ2-7; TRBD2 agrees at 11 bases. The V and J ends lost 5 bases and 2 bases, in that order; junction bases with no gene match: 2. The CDR3 is 14 amino acids. CDR1 is MNHEY, CDR2 SMNVEV, per germline (reference sequence). CDR3 region: CASSMTSGTYEQYF. For the CDR3, the DNA is TGTGCCAGCAGTATGACTAGCGGGACCTACGAGCAGTACTTC.

Ten or more counts support this clonotype. The J gene is TRBJ2-2, the V gene TRBV7-9; 7 nucleotides align to TRBD2. Per the germline V gene, CDR1 is SEHNR and CDR2 is FQNEAQ (reference sequence). V lost 4 bases and J lost 7; bases outside the gene matches: 6. The CDR3 consists of 14 residues. The chain's CDR3 is CASSYGTNGGELFF. The CDR3 bases are TGTGCCAGCAGCTACGGGACTAACGGCGGGGAGCTGTTTTTT. Looking up the rest from reference TRBV7-9 and TRBJ2-2 gives the full variable domain: DTGVSQNPRHKITKRGQNVTFRCDPISEHNRLYWYRQTLGQGPEFLTYFQNEAQLEKSRLLSDRFSAERPKGSFSTLEIQRTEQGDSAMYLCASSYGTNGGELFFGEGSRLTVL.

This clonotype was found many times. This chain joins TRBV19 and TRBJ1-5; 7 bases are shared with TRBD1. CDR3 length: 14 residues. Germline V gives CDR1 LNHDA, CDR2 SQIVND (reference sequence). Germline trimming cut 3 bases from V and 3 bases from J; bases unmatched to any gene: 2. The CDR3 spells CASSMGQHNQPQHF. In nucleotides, the CDR3 is TGTGCCAGTAGTATGGGACAGCACAATCAGCCCCAGCATTTT.

This clonotype was detected many times. The rearrangement uses TRBV4-1 and TRBJ2-7; 12 nucleotides line up with TRBD2. The CDR3 runs 19 residues. Per germline, CDR1 MGHRA and CDR2 YSYEKL. V dropped 1 base and J dropped 1; count of bases not matched to a gene: 11. CDR3 amino acids: CASSQGPRGLAGISYEQYF. The CDR3 coding sequence is TGCGCCAGCAGCCAAGGGCCCCGAGGACTAGCGGGGATTTCCTACGAGCAGTACTTC.